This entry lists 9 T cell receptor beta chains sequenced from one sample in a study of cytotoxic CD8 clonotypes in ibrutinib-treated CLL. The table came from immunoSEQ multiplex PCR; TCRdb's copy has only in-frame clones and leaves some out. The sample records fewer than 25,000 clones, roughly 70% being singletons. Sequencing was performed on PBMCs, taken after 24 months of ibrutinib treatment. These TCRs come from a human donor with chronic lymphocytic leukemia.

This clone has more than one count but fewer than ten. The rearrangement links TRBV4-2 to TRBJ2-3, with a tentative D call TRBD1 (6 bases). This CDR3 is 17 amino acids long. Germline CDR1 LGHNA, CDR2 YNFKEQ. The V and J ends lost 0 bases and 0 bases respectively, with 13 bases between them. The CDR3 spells CASSQDMGAFSTDTQYF. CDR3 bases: TGTGCCAGCAGCCAAGATATGGGGGCTTTTAGCACAGATACGCAGTATTTT.

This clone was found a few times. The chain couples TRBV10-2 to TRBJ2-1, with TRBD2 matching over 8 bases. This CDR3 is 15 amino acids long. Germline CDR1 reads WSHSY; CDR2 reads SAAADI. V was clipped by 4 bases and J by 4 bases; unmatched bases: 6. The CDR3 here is CASSGSSGRYNEQFF. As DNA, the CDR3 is TGCGCCAGCAGTGGGTCTAGCGGGCGGTACAATGAGCAGTTCTTC.

CDR3 DNA sequence: TGTGCCAGCAGCCCCAGCGGTAGAGCTGGGGACAGCTTGAACACTGAAGCTTTCTTT. Protein product: CASSPSGRAGDSLNTEAFF. The V call is TRBV11-2, the J call TRBJ1-1, with 7 bases that match TRBD1. V shed 5 bases and J 0 bases; nucleotides not matched to a gene: 18. Germline-derived CDR1 and CDR2 are SGHAT and FQNNGV. The CDR3 extends over 19 amino acids.

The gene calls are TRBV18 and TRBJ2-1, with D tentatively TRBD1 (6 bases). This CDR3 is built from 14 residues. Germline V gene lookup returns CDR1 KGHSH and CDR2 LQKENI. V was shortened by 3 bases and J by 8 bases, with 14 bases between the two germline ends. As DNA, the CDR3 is TGTGCCAGCTCACCCTTACAGGGTGGGGATGAGCAGTTCTTC. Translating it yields CASSPLQGGDEQFF.

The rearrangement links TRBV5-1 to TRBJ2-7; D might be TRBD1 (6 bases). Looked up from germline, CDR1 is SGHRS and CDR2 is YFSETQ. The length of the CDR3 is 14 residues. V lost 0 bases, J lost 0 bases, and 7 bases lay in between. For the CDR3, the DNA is TGCGCCAGCAGCTTGGGACAGGCCTCCTACGAGCAGTACTTC. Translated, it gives CASSLGQASYEQYF.

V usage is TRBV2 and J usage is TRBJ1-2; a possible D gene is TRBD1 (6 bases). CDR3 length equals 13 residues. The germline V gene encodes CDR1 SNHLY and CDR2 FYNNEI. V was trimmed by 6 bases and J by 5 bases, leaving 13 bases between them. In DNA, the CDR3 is TGTGCCAGCAGCACGGACAGTACGTATGGCTACACCTTC. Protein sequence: CASSTDSTYGYTF.

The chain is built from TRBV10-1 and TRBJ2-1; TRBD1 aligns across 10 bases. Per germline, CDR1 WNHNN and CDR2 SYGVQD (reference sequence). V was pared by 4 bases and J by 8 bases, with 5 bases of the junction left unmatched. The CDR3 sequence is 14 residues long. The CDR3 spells CASSAGQGIDEQFF. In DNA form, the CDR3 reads TGCGCCAGCAGTGCGGGACAGGGGATTGATGAGCAGTTCTTC.

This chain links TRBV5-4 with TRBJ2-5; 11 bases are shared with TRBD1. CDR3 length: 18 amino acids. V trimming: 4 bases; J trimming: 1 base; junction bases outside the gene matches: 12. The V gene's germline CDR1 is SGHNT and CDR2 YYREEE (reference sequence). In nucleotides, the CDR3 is TGTGCCAGCAGCCTCCGGGACAGGGGGGCCCACCTCCAAGAGACCCAGTACTTC. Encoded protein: CASSLRDRGAHLQETQYF.

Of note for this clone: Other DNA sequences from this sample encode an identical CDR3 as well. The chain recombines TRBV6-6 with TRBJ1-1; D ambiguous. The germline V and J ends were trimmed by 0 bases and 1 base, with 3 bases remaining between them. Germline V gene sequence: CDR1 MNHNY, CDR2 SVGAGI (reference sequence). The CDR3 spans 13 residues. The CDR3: CASSYSQNTEAFF. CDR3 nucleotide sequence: TGTGCCAGCAGTTACTCCCAGAACACTGAAGCTTTCTTT.